The T cell receptor beta chain described here comes from a study of breast tumors, draining lymph nodes, adjacent tissues. V trimming: 0 bases; J trimming: 2 bases; junction bases outside the gene matches: 11. CDR1 SQVTM and CDR2 ANQGSEA come from the germline V gene. This CDR3 spans 17 amino acids. Study-level points and caveats: Compared with lymph nodes, tumors were less diverse; compared with nontumor tissue, more. Tumor T cell lymph node origin was a supported hypothesis, not proven. Tumor and nontumor repertoires were significantly more similar in luminal-like than in basal-like breast cancer. The data were judged consistent with most tumor T cells coming from lymph node and expanding in tumor.

TCRdb reprocessed the multiplex PCR reads with MiXCR, giving one entry per CDR3 protein. Among under 30,000 distinct CDR3 sequences listed, 20% to 25% were seen once. This clonotype was observed many times. The antigen remains undetermined. The sequenced material came from breast tumor tissue. The sequence came from a female donor with breast cancer. Some clones in this sample may be carry-over from other donors' samples. The rearrangement joins TRBV29-1 to TRBJ2-3; 7 bases are shared with TRBD2. CDR3: CSVEDPRSSGFTDTQYF. Written as DNA, the CDR3 is TGCAGCGTTGAAGATCCCCGTTCTAGCGGATTCACAGATACGCAGTATTTT.